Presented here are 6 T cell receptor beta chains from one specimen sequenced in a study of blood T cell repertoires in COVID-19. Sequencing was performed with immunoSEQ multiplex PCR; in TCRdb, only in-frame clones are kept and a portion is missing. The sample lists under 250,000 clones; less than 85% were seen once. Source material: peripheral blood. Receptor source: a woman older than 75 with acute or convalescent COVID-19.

Written as DNA, the CDR3 is TGTGCCAGCAGATTTGGACAGGAGGACAAGCAGTTCTTC. Protein product: CASRFGQEDKQFF. The rearrangement links TRBV7-8 to TRBJ2-1; 7 bases are a match to TRBD1. Germline trimming cut 6 bases from V and 11 bases from J; bases unmatched to any gene: 10. Germline CDR1 reads SGHVS; CDR2 reads FQNEAQ. This CDR3 is built from 13 residues. The whole variable domain, filled in from reference TRBV7-8 and TRBJ2-1, reads GAGVSQSPRYKVAKRGQDVALRCDPISGHVSLFWYQQALGQGPEFLTYFQNEAQLDKSGLPSDRFFAERPEGSVSTLKIQRTQQEDSAVYLCASRFGQEDKQFFGPGTRLTVL.

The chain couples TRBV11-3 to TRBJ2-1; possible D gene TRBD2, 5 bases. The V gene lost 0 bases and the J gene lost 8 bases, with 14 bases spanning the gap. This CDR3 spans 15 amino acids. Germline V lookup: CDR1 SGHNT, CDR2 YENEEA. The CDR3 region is CASSLDGKERDEQFF. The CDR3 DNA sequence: TGTGCCAGCAGCTTAGACGGAAAGGAGAGGGATGAGCAGTTCTTC.

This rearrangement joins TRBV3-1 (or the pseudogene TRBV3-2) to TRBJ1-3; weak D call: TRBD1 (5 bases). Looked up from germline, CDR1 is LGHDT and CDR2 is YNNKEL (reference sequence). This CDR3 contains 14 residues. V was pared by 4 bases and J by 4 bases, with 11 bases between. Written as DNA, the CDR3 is TGTGCCAGCAGCCCTAGACAGTCCGGAAACACCATATATTTT. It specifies CASSPRQSGNTIYF.

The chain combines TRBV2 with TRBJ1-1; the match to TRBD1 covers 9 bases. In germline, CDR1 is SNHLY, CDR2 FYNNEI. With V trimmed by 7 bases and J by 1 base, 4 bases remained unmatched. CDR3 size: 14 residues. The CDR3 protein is CASTRQGGNTEAFF. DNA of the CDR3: TGTGCCAGCACCAGACAGGGGGGGAACACTGAAGCTTTCTTT. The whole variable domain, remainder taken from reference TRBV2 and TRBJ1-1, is EPEVTQTPSHQVTQMGQEVILRCVPISNHLYFYWYRQILGQKVEFLVSFYNNEISEKSEIFDDQFSVERPDGSNFTLKIRSTKLEDSAMYFCASTRQGGNTEAFFGQGTRLTVV.

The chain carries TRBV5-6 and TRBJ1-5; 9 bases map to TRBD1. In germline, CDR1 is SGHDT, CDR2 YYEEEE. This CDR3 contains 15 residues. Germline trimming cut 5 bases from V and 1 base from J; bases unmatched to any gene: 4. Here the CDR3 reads CASSTGTGSNQPQHF. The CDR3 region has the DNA TGTGCCAGCAGTACCGGGACAGGGAGCAATCAGCCCCAGCATTTT.

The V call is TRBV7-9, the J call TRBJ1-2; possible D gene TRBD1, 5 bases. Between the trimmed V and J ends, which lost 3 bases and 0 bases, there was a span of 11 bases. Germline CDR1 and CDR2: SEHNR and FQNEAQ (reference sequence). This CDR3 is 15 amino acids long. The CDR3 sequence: CASSFAGGSNYGYTF. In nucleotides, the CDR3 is TGTGCCAGCAGCTTCGCCGGGGGTTCTAACTATGGCTACACCTTC.